One and the same sample provided the 22 T cell receptor beta chains below, sequenced in a study of PD-1 blockade in mismatch repair-deficient tumors. Sequencing used immunoSEQ multiplex PCR; TCRdb keeps in-frame clones, though not all of them. This sample has more than 40,000 clones; about 85% occur once, and the top ten carry 6.5% to 9%. The sample in question was peripheral blood, obtained around 19 weeks after starting pembrolizumab. The receptors stem from an adult with mismatch repair-deficient cancer.

The CDR3: CASSIDRGPYEQYF. CDR3 nucleotide sequence: TGTGCCAGTAGTATAGACCGGGGCCCCTACGAGCAGTACTTC. This rearrangement joins TRBV19 to TRBJ2-7; D is possibly TRBD1 or TRBD2 (5 bases each). The V end lost 0 bases, the J end lost 2 bases, and 8 bases lay between the germline ends. Germline CDR1 is LNHDA and CDR2 is SQIVND (reference sequence). The length of the CDR3 is 14 residues.

The chain combines TRBV18 with TRBJ1-3; D remains unclear. CDR1 is KGHSH, CDR2 LQKENI, per germline. This CDR3 is 17 amino acids long. V gave up 3 bases and J gave up 4 bases, with 19 bases separating them. For the CDR3, the DNA is TGTGCCAGCTCACCCTTTCAGCGATCGGAGATAGGAAACACCATATATTTT. Translated, it gives CASSPFQRSEIGNTIYF.

In this sample, this clone turned up a few times. The chain uses TRBV2 and TRBJ2-7; maybe TRBD1 (5 bases). Trimming stripped 5 bases from V and 5 bases from J, with 10 bases between. Germline loops: CDR1 SNHLY, CDR2 FYNNEI. The CDR3 is made up of 12 amino acids. The CDR3 reads CASSLGPHEQYF. CDR3 sequence (DNA): TGTGCCAGCAGTTTGGGGCCTCACGAGCAGTACTTC. Drawing the rest from reference TRBV2 and TRBJ2-7, the complete variable domain is EPEVTQTPSHQVTQMGQEVILRCVPISNHLYFYWYRQILGQKVEFLVSFYNNEISEKSEIFDDQFSVERPDGSNFTLKIRSTKLEDSAMYFCASSLGPHEQYFGPGTRLTVT.

This chain uses TRBV11-2 with TRBJ2-3, with D maybe TRBD2 (6 bases). The V end lost 4 bases, the J end lost 4 bases, and 24 bases lay between the germline ends. Germline CDR1 is SGHAT and CDR2 is FQNNGV. The CDR3 is made up of 18 amino acids. This CDR3 reads CASSSGSWASVVPDTQYF. The CDR3 nucleotides are TGTGCCAGCAGCTCCGGATCTTGGGCTAGCGTGGTCCCAGATACGCAGTATTTT. Variable domain in full (rest from reference TRBV11-2 and TRBJ2-3): EAGVAQSPRYKIIEKRQSVAFWCNPISGHATLYWYQQILGQGPKLLIQFQNNGVVDDSQLPKDRFSAERLKGVDSTLKIQPAKLEDSAVYLCASSSGSWASVVPDTQYFGPGTRLTVL.

The rearrangement uses TRBV7-2 and TRBJ2-2; TRBD1 agrees at 11 bases. Germline V lookup: CDR1 SGHTA, CDR2 FQGNSA. This CDR3 has 17 residues. The ends lost 1 base at V and 5 bases at J; junction bases unmatched: 6. CDR3 in DNA: TGTGCCAGCAGCTTAGACTCGGGGACAGGGGGTACCGGGGAGCTGTTTTTT. Encoded protein: CASSLDSGTGGTGELFF.

The rearrangement links TRBV6-1 to TRBJ2-6; D gene uncertain. The V end was cut by 10 bases, the J end by 0 bases, with 4 bases between. The CDR3 spans 12 residues. Germline CDR1 and CDR2: MNHNS and SASEGT. The CDR3 protein is CAIHSGANVLTF. CDR3 DNA sequence: TGTGCCATCCACTCTGGGGCCAACGTCCTGACTTTC.

The chain uses TRBV7-2 and TRBJ2-3; 9 bases are shared with TRBD2. The V gene's germline CDR1 is SGHTA and CDR2 FQGNSA. The length of the CDR3 is 15 residues. Trimming removed 1 base from V and 3 bases from J; junction bases left unmatched: 2. The CDR3 region is CASSLDLAGTDTQYF. The CDR3 DNA is TGTGCCAGCAGCTTAGATCTAGCGGGAACAGATACGCAGTATTTT.

The chain employs TRBV5-1 and TRBJ2-5, with a weak D call TRBD2 (6 bases). The CDR3 loop spans 15 amino acids. Germline assignment: CDR1 SGHRS and CDR2 YFSETQ. Trimming cost V 0 bases and J 1 base, with 10 bases left between them. CDR3 loop: CASSLAGGFQETQYF. The CDR3 nucleotides are TGCGCCAGCAGCTTGGCCGGGGGTTTCCAAGAGACCCAGTACTTC.

There are a few counts of this clone. As DNA, the CDR3 is TGTGCCAGCAGCCGAGGCTCGACACCTTACGAGCAGTACTTC. As protein: CASSRGSTPYEQYF. The genes are TRBV5-6 and TRBJ2-7; D not certain. This CDR3 is 14 amino acids long. Between the trimmed V and J ends, which lost 4 bases and 4 bases, there was a span of 15 bases. Germline CDR1 SGHDT, CDR2 YYEEEE.

This clone occurred once. CDR3 protein: CASSLGTTSGRNEQFF. Written as DNA, the CDR3 is TGCGCCAGCAGCCTGGGAACGACTAGCGGGAGGAATGAGCAGTTCTTC. The rearrangement uses TRBV4-3 and TRBJ2-1; 13 bases agree with TRBD2. This CDR3 is 16 amino acids long. V shed 4 bases and J 7 bases; nucleotides not matched to a gene: 7. Germline V gene lookup returns CDR1 LGHNA and CDR2 YSLEER.

The V gene is TRBV7-9, the J gene TRBJ2-1; TRBD2 agrees at 14 bases. V lost 5 bases, J lost 5 bases, and 5 bases stayed unmatched. This CDR3 is built from 16 residues. From germline, CDR1 is SEHNR and CDR2 FQNEAQ (reference sequence). CDR3 coding DNA: TGTGCCAGCAGCGACCCGGGACTAGCGGGAGACAATGAGCAGTTCTTC. This codes for CASSDPGLAGDNEQFF.

This chain links TRBV5-6 with TRBJ1-2; perhaps TRBD1 as D (6 bases). Germline CDR1 is SGHDT and CDR2 is YYEEEE. Trimming cost V 6 bases and J 0 bases, with 12 bases left between them. This CDR3 region has 14 residues. The CDR3 DNA is TGTGCCAGCAATGATTGGACAGCTAACTATGGCTACACCTTC. It specifies CASNDWTANYGYTF.

The rearrangement links TRBV10-3 to TRBJ2-2, with TRBD2 matching 12 bases. This CDR3 has 16 residues. V lost 4 bases and J lost 0; bases outside the gene matches: 0. The germline V gene has CDR1 ENHRY and CDR2 SYGVKD. The CDR3 region has the DNA TGTGCCATCAGTGGACTAGCGGGAGCGAACACCGGGGAGCTGTTTTTT. Protein product: CAISGLAGANTGELFF.

By share, this clone counts as medium-sized. The V gene is TRBV7-9, the J gene TRBJ2-6, with D hard to call. The germline gives CDR1 SEHNR, CDR2 FQNEAQ (reference sequence). Between the trimmed V and J ends, which lost 5 bases and 1 base, there was a span of 6 bases. The CDR3 runs 14 residues. The CDR3 DNA sequence: TGTGCCAGCAGCCCCAGGTCTGGGGCCAACGTCCTGACTTTC. Encoded protein: CASSPRSGANVLTF.

The chain combines TRBV6-1 with TRBJ1-2, with no clear D. V lost 0 bases to trimming and J lost 0 bases, with 8 bases between them. Germline V gives CDR1 MNHNS, CDR2 SASEGT. This CDR3 has 15 residues. The CDR3 DNA reads as TGTGCCAGCAGTGAAGCGGGCGTAGCTAACTATGGCTACACCTTC. Residues: CASSEAGVANYGYTF.

The chain carries TRBV11-3 and TRBJ2-1; 8 positions agree with TRBD2. Per germline, CDR1 SGHNT and CDR2 YENEEA. V shed 5 bases, J shed 5 bases, and the junction held 8 bases outside the gene matches. This CDR3 region has 15 residues. CDR3 nucleotide sequence: TGTGCCAGCAGCATGGGACTAGTAGCAGACAATGAGCAGTTCTTC. Protein sequence: CASSMGLVADNEQFF.

This chain uses TRBV7-9 with TRBJ2-1; 7 nucleotides match TRBD2. The CDR3 runs to 15 residues. Germline assignment: CDR1 SEHNR and CDR2 FQNEAQ (reference sequence). J lost 7 bases, V lost 6 bases, and 12 bases had no gene match. CDR3 amino acids: CASRVIQRGTNEQFF. The CDR3 DNA reads as TGTGCCAGCAGAGTAATCCAGCGGGGTACTAATGAGCAGTTCTTC.

This clone turned up a few times. The sample has other DNA sequences that encode this CDR3 too. The chain links TRBV12-5 to TRBJ2-1, with TRBD2 matching over 9 bases. The CDR3 runs to 16 residues. With V trimmed by 2 bases and J by 8 bases, 10 bases remained unmatched. The V gene's germline CDR1 is LGHNT and CDR2 FRNRAP. The CDR3 region is CASGLTPPGLAYEQFF. CDR3 coding DNA: TGTGCTAGTGGTTTGACGCCTCCGGGACTAGCCTATGAGCAGTTCTTC.

CDR3 nucleotides: TGCAGCGTTGCGTCTGCGGGCCGGGCGACTGAAGCTTTCTTT. Its translation: CSVASAGRATEAFF. The rearrangement joins TRBV29-1 to TRBJ1-1, with no clear D. Per the germline V gene, CDR1 is SQVTM and CDR2 is ANQGSEA. Deletions cut 4 bases from V and 5 bases from J, with 17 bases between. The CDR3 has 14 residues.

CDR3 residues: CASSTGTGFEPQHF. In DNA, the CDR3 is TGTGCCAGCAGTACCGGGACAGGGTTCGAGCCCCAGCATTTT. V and J are TRBV2 and TRBJ1-5; the match to TRBD1 covers 9 bases. V lost 5 bases, J lost 8 bases, and 7 bases stayed unmatched. The CDR3 covers 14 residues. Germline V gene sequence: CDR1 SNHLY, CDR2 FYNNEI. The whole variable domain, filled in from reference TRBV2 and TRBJ1-5, reads EPEVTQTPSHQVTQMGQEVILRCVPISNHLYFYWYRQILGQKVEFLVSFYNNEISEKSEIFDDQFSVERPDGSNFTLKIRSTKLEDSAMYFCASSTGTGFEPQHFGDGTRLSIL.

The V call is TRBV7-9, the J call TRBJ1-5; D unresolved. The CDR3 extends over 14 amino acids. Trimming shortened V by 5 bases and J by 1 base, and 9 bases separated the two germline ends. Germline CDR1 is SEHNR and CDR2 is FQNEAQ (reference sequence). CDR3 amino acids: CASSEAGSNQPQHF. The CDR3 coding sequence is TGTGCCAGCAGCGAAGCGGGGAGCAATCAGCCCCAGCATTTT.

The CDR3 bases are TGTGCCAGCAGTTTCATCGGACTAGCGGGGACAGATACGCAGTATTTT. Protein sequence: CASSFIGLAGTDTQYF. The chain uses TRBV6-4 and TRBJ2-3, with 12 nucleotides matching TRBD2. Per the germline V gene, CDR1 is MRHNA and CDR2 is SNTAGT. Trimming removed 5 bases from V and 3 bases from J; junction bases left unmatched: 6. The CDR3 is 16 amino acids.